The 14 T cell receptor beta chains below come from one sample, sequenced in a study of identical twins' blood T cells. TCRdb redid the calling of the 5' RACE reads with MiXCR, one entry per CDR3 protein. Here the sample spans about 370,000 distinct CDR3 sequences, around 30% being singletons. The sample comprised PBMCs. The receptors were sampled from a woman aged 18-49 years in good health.

The rearrangement links TRBV6-1 to TRBJ1-2; a possible D gene is TRBD1 (5 bases). CDR3 length: 17 residues. The V end was cut by 2 bases, the J end by 6 bases, with 22 bases between. Germline V lookup: CDR1 MNHNS, CDR2 SASEGT. This CDR3 is CASSESFMSGRADGYTF. CDR3 DNA sequence: TGTGCCAGCAGTGAAAGCTTCATGTCGGGCAGGGCCGATGGCTACACCTTC.

The genes are TRBV7-2 and TRBJ2-1, with D uncertain. CDR3 length: 12 residues. V lost 5 bases to trimming and J lost 5 bases, with 7 bases between them. Germline CDR1 SGHTA, CDR2 FQGNSA. CDR3 sequence: CASSDWNNEQFF. CDR3 sequence (DNA): TGTGCCAGCAGCGACTGGAACAATGAGCAGTTCTTC.

The J gene is TRBJ1-1, the V gene TRBV12-3 or TRBV12-4; D gene unclear. Deletions cut 3 bases from V and 1 base from J, with 12 bases between. This CDR3 region has 15 residues. The CDR3 sequence: CASSFSRKENTEAFF. CDR3 sequence (DNA): TGTGCCAGCAGTTTTAGTAGGAAGGAGAACACTGAAGCTTTCTTT.

The chain has TRBV18 and TRBJ1-1, with unresolved D. Per the germline V gene, CDR1 is KGHSH and CDR2 is LQKENI. This CDR3 contains 15 residues. Deletions cut 1 base from V and 5 bases from J, with 14 bases between. The CDR3 loop is CASSPLRLPETEAFF. The CDR3 nucleotides read TGTGCCAGCTCACCACTCCGGCTACCGGAGACTGAAGCTTTCTTT.

This clonotype was seen just once. This may be a read error: a much more frequent sequence differs by one nucleotide. The chain couples TRBV7-7 to TRBJ2-2; D is possibly TRBD2 (5 bases). The CDR3 length is 14 residues. CDR1 and CDR2 from the germline V gene are SSHAT and FNYEAQ (reference sequence). DNA for the CDR3: TGTGCCAGCAGTGTCGTAGCGAACACCGGGGAGCCGTTTTTT. Its translation: CASSVVANTGEPFF.

The sample holds a few counts of this clonotype. The V and J genes are TRBV18 and TRBJ2-7; D not certain. Germline-derived CDR1 and CDR2 are KGHSH and LQKENI. The CDR3 loop spans 13 amino acids. The V and J ends lost 6 bases and 4 bases respectively, with 13 bases between them. CDR3 amino acids: CASSLTLSYEQYF. The CDR3 DNA reads as TGTGCCAGCTCCCTCACCTTGAGTTACGAGCAGTACTTC.

The chain recombines TRBV4-3 with TRBJ2-1; weak D call: TRBD2 (6 bases). Trimming pared 0 bases from V and 3 bases from J, leaving 9 bases between. Germline CDR1 is LGHNA and CDR2 is YSLEER. This CDR3 has 15 residues. DNA for the CDR3: TGCGCCAGCAGCCAAGATAGCGGTATCTACAATGAGCAGTTCTTC. Encoded protein: CASSQDSGIYNEQFF.

V gene TRBV20-1 combines with J gene TRBJ1-5; D not resolved. V dropped 0 bases and J dropped 7 bases, with 7 bases sitting between them. Germline V gene sequence: CDR1 DFQATT, CDR2 SNEGSKA (reference sequence). The CDR3 is 12 residues long. The CDR3 DNA follows: TGCAGTGCTAGAGAGGTGGACCAGCCCCAGCATTTT. It is translated as CSAREVDQPQHF.

The rearrangement joins TRBV3-1 to TRBJ1-4; TRBD1 might be the D (5 bases). Trimming shortened V by 1 base and J by 8 bases, and 11 bases separated the two germline ends. The length of the CDR3 is 14 residues. The germline V gene has CDR1 LGHDT and CDR2 YNNKEL (reference sequence). The CDR3 nucleotides are TGTGCCAGCAGCCAAGTGGCCCGGGGGGAAAAACTGTTTTTT. Residues: CASSQVARGEKLFF. The complete variable domain, with remaining parts taken from reference TRBV3-1 and TRBJ1-4, reads DTAVSQTPKYLVTQMGNDKSIKCEQNLGHDTMYWYKQDSKKFLKIMFSYNNKELIINETVPNRFSPKSPDKAHLNLHINSLELGDSAVYFCASSQVARGEKLFFGSGTQLSVL.

The CDR3 sequence: CASSTQRPSGKNIQYF. The CDR3 bases are TGTGCCAGCAGTACCCAGCGTCCCTCCGGAAAAAACATTCAGTACTTC. This chain joins TRBV6-2 or TRBV6-3 and TRBJ2-4; D is ambiguous. The V end lost 5 bases, the J end lost 4 bases, and 18 bases lay between the germline ends. Germline V gene data show CDR1 as MNHEY and CDR2 as SVGEGT. This CDR3 is 16 amino acids long.

V is TRBV10-2 and J is TRBJ2-1, with 9 nucleotides matching TRBD1. V shed 3 bases, J shed 7 bases, and the junction held 1 base outside the gene matches. Looked up from germline, CDR1 is WSHSY and CDR2 is SAAADI. CDR3 size: 13 residues. Written as DNA, the CDR3 is TGCGCCAGCAGTGACGGGACAGGGAATGAGCAGTTCTTC. Its translation is CASSDGTGNEQFF.

The CDR3, as DNA: TGCAGTGCTATAGAGGGGGGGACTGAAGCTTTCTTT. It codes for CSAIEGGTEAFF. The J gene is TRBJ1-1, the V gene TRBV20-1, with D possibly matching TRBD1 (6 bases). From germline, CDR1 is DFQATT and CDR2 SNEGSKA (reference sequence). With 4 bases removed from V and 5 bases from J, the gap between germline ends came to 11 bases. The CDR3 is 12 amino acids.

The chain couples TRBV7-9 to TRBJ1-2; no definite D call. CDR1 SEHNR and CDR2 FQNEAQ come from the germline V gene (reference sequence). CDR3 length equals 12 residues. V dropped 4 bases and J dropped 1 base, with 4 bases sitting between them. The CDR3 here is CASSSINYGYTF. The CDR3 DNA reads as TGTGCCAGCAGCTCCATTAACTATGGCTACACCTTC.

V gene TRBV14 combines with J gene TRBJ2-1; 7 bases align to TRBD1. Germline V gene sequence: CDR1 SGHDN, CDR2 FVKESK. The CDR3 loop spans 16 amino acids. V gave up 6 bases and J gave up 2 bases; unmatched junction bases: 10. The CDR3 is CASSHSGGSTYNEQFF. As DNA, the CDR3 is TGTGCCAGCAGTCATTCAGGGGGAAGCACCTACAATGAGCAGTTCTTC.